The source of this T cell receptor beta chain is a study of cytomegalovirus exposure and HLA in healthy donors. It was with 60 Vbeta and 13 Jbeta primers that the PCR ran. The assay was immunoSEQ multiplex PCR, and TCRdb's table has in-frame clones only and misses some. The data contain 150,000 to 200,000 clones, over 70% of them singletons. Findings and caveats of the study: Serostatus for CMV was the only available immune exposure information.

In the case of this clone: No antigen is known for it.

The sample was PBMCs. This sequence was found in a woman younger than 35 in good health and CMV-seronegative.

The CDR3 bases are TGCGCCAGCAGCATCGGGCCAAATGTGGTAGGGGACTATGGCTACACCTTC. This encodes CASSIGPNVVGDYGYTF. The chain carries TRBV5-1 and TRBJ1-2, with a possible D match to TRBD1 (5 bases). The germline gives CDR1 SGHRS, CDR2 YFSETQ. CDR3 length: 17 residues. Trimming removed 4 bases from V and 3 bases from J, with 22 bases in between.